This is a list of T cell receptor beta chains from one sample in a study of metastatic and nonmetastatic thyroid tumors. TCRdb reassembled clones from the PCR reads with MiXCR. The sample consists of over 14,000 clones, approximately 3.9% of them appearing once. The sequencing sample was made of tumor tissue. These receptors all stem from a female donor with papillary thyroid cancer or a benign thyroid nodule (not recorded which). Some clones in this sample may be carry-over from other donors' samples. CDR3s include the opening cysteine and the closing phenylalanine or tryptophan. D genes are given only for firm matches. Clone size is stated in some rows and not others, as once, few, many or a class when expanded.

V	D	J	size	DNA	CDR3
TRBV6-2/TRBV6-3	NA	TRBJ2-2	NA	TGTGCCAGCAGTTACAGGGTAGAAACCGGGGAGCTGTTTTTT	CASSYRVETGELFF
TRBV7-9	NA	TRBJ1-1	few	TGTGCCAGCAGCCCGGGACGGTACACTGAAGCTTTCTTT	CASSPGRYTEAFF
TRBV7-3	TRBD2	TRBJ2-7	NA	TGTGCCAGCAGCTTACTAGCGGGAGACGAGCAGTACTTC	CASSLLAGDEQYF
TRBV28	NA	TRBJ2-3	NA	TGTGCCAGCAGTTTCGCATCGGATACGCAGTATTTT	CASSFASDTQYF
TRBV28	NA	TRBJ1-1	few	TGTGCCAGCAGTTTATACCGGAGGGAAGCTTTCTTT	CASSLYRREAFF
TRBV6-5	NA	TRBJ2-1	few	TGTGCCAGCAGTTACTCAATTTTGGGTGAGCAGTTCTTC	CASSYSILGEQFF
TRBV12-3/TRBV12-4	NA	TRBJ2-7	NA	TGTGCCAGCAGTCCCGGGCCCACCTACGAGCAGTACTTC	CASSPGPTYEQYF
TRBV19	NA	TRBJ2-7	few	TGTGCCAGTAGGGGCCCTGGGGGGACCTACGAGCAGTACTTC	CASRGPGGTYEQYF
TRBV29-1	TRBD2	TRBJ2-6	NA	TGCAGCGCCGAAGCGGGGGGCACTGGGGCCAACGTCCTCACTTTC	CSAEAGGTGANVLTF
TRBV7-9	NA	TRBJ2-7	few	TGTGCCAGCAGCCCCCAGACTCTGTACGAGCAGTACTTC	CASSPQTLYEQYF
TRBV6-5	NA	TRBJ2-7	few	TGTGCCAGCAGTTTAACTAGCTCCTACGAGCAGTACTTC	CASSLTSSYEQYF
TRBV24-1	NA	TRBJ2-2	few	TGTGCCACCAGCGGTCGCCAGCCTAACACCGGGGAGCTGTTTTTT	CATSGRQPNTGELFF
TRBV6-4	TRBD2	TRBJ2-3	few	TGTGCCAGCAGTAGCGGGAGTGGAACAGATACGCAGTATTTT	CASSSGSGTDTQYF
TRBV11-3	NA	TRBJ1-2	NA	TGTGCCAGCAGCTTAGAGCCCAGTGGCTACACCTTC	CASSLEPSGYTF
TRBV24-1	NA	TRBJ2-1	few	TGTGCCACCAGTGATTTGAACCTGGACAACAATGAGCAGTTCTTC	CATSDLNLDNNEQFF
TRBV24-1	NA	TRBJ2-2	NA	TGTGCCACCAGTGATCGTGGCGGAGCGAACACCGGGGAGCTGTTTTTT	CATSDRGGANTGELFF
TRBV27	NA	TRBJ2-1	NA	TGTGCCAGCAGTTCTCAGGGCTCCTCCTACAATGAGCAGTTCTTC	CASSSQGSSYNEQFF
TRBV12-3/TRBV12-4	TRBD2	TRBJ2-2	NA	TGTGCCAGCAGTTTCCTAGCGGGAGGTAGCGGGGAGCTGTTTTTT	CASSFLAGGSGELFF
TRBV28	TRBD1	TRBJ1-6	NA	TGTGCCAGCAGTTTATCTGACAGGGGAGGCCTCCACTTT	CASSLSDRGGLHF